Following are 19 T cell receptor beta chains from one sample sequenced in a study of Graves' ophthalmopathy and Graves' hyperthyroidism (dated by TCRdb to about 2018). Sequencing was performed on an Illumina HiSeq 2000. For repertoire sequencing, the TCR beta CDR3 regions were amplified from RNA transcripts. The first round of RT-PCR was done with HTBI primers and the Qiagen OneStep RT-PCR kit, and was followed by a second round of multiplex PCR, then size selection and purification. TCRdb cleaned the public reads at Q25 with fastp, built clones with MiXCR and kept in-frame beta chains. For every CDR3 protein sequence, its rows merge into one entry that carries the most common genes and DNA. The sample profile shows about 600,000 distinct CDR3 sequences; about 35% of them were found once. 3.5% to 5% of the sample is in the top ten clones. The material sequenced was peripheral blood or thyroid tissue (not recorded which). Receptors were obtained from an adult man with Graves' hyperthyroidism.

This clonotype has ten or more counts. This chain's CDR3 is CASSGGLANTEAFF. The CDR3 DNA is TGTGCCAGCAGCGGGGGACTGGCGAACACTGAAGCTTTCTTT. V and J are TRBV5-6 and TRBJ1-1; D may be TRBD1 (5 bases). Germline lookup yields CDR1 SGHDT and CDR2 YYEEEE. Trimming removed 4 bases from V and 1 base from J, with 11 bases in between. CDR3 size: 14 residues.

V is TRBV18 and J is TRBJ2-5; D is unresolved. V shed 5 bases and J shed 0 bases, with 7 bases lying between them. Germline assignment: CDR1 KGHSH and CDR2 LQKENI. The CDR3 length is 13 residues. CDR3 in DNA: TGTGCCAGCTCAGTCAAGGACCAAGAGACCCAGTACTTC. This translates into CASSVKDQETQYF.

This clonotype occurred many times. The chain recombines TRBV29-1 with TRBJ1-1, with 8 bases fitting TRBD1. Germline CDR1 and CDR2: SQVTM and ANQGSEA. CDR3 length: 14 amino acids. V gave up 4 bases and J gave up 0 bases; unmatched junction bases: 4. The CDR3 region is CSVGPGQVNTEAFF. The CDR3 DNA sequence: TGCAGCGTTGGACCGGGACAGGTGAACACTGAAGCTTTCTTT. Full variable domain (remainder filled in from reference TRBV29-1 and TRBJ1-1): SAVISQKPSRDICQRGTSLTIQCQVDSQVTMMFWYRQQPGQSLTLIATANQGSEATYESGFVIDKFPISRPNLTFSTLTVSNMSPEDSSIYLCSVGPGQVNTEAFFGQGTRLTVV.

V usage is TRBV29-1 and J usage is TRBJ2-3, with a weak D call TRBD2 (6 bases). CDR3 length: 11 residues. V shed 3 bases and J shed 10 bases, with 11 bases lying between them. Germline V gene data show CDR1 as SQVTM and CDR2 as ANQGSEA. The CDR3 spells CSVDREEPQYF. In nucleotides, the CDR3 is TGCAGCGTTGATAGGGAGGAGCCGCAGTATTTT.

This clonotype was seen at least ten times. V gene TRBV20-1 combines with J gene TRBJ2-5; D possibly corresponds to TRBD2 (5 bases). Between the trimmed V and J ends, which lost 3 bases and 2 bases, there was a span of 7 bases. The germline CDR1 and CDR2 sequences are DFQATT and SNEGSKA (reference sequence). The CDR3 extends over 12 amino acids. CDR3 loop: CSASTGQETQYF. In DNA form, the CDR3 reads TGCAGTGCTAGCACGGGACAAGAGACCCAGTACTTC.

In the case of this clonotype: A much larger clone lies a single base off, so this may be a read error. This sequence joins TRBV7-9 and TRBJ2-7; the match to TRBD2 covers 8 bases. Germline V gene lookup returns CDR1 SEHNR and CDR2 FQNEAQ (reference sequence). Losses at the gene ends were 2 bases for V and 9 bases for J; bases not matched to a gene: 18. The length of the CDR3 is 17 residues. CDR3 DNA sequence: TGTGCCAGCAGCTTACTTCACGGGAGGGCGGGGTTTGGCGGGCAGTACTTC. Protein sequence: CASSLLHGRAGFGGQYF. The full variable domain, rest sourced from reference TRBV7-9 and TRBJ2-7, is DTGVSQNPRHKITKRGQNVTFRCDPISEHNRLYWYRQTLGQGPEFLTYFQNEAQLEKSRLLSDRFSAERPKGSFSTLEIQRTEQGDSAMYLCASSLLHGRAGFGGQYFGPGTRLTVT.

On this clonotype itself: It may be a read error: a sequence one base away is much more abundant. V gene TRBV19 combines with J gene TRBJ1-1, with a weak D call TRBD1 (6 bases). Per germline, CDR1 LNHDA and CDR2 SQIVND (reference sequence). The CDR3 extends over 14 amino acids. In DNA form, the CDR3 reads TGTGCCAGTAGTCAGGGGACGTGGGGTACTGAAGCTCTCTTT. This encodes CASSQGTWGTEALF.

This clonotype was observed a few times. The CDR3 DNA sequence: TGTGCCAGCAGCGTTAGCGGGGGCTCCACAGATACGCAGTATTTT. Translated, it gives CASSVSGGSTDTQYF. The rearrangement links TRBV7-8 to TRBJ2-3; TRBD2 agrees at 9 bases. The junction had 5 bases not matched to a gene; V was cut back by 5 bases and J by 2 bases. From germline, CDR1 is SGHVS and CDR2 FQNEAQ. The CDR3 consists of 15 residues.

J is TRBJ2-7 and V is TRBV10-3; D ambiguous. From germline, CDR1 is ENHRY and CDR2 SYGVKD. The CDR3 is 12 amino acids. Trimming took off 3 bases at V and 2 bases at J, with 5 bases between the two ends. The CDR3: CAISDATYEQYF. As DNA, the CDR3 is TGTGCCATCAGTGACGCTACCTACGAGCAGTACTTC.

The V call is TRBV20-1, the J call TRBJ1-1; perhaps TRBD1 as D (6 bases). This CDR3 contains 15 residues. V was trimmed by 0 bases and J by 4 bases, leaving 15 bases between them. Germline V CDR1 and CDR2: DFQATT, SNEGSKA (reference sequence). Here the CDR3 DNA reads TGCAGTGCTAGAGATCGGGGACAAAGGTCCACTGAAGCTTTCTTT. It codes for CSARDRGQRSTEAFF.

In this sample, this clonotype turned up many times. This sequence joins TRBV4-2 and TRBJ1-2; possible D gene TRBD1, 5 bases. The CDR3 runs 14 residues. V lost 2 bases to trimming and J lost 3 bases, with 10 bases between them. Germline CDR1 reads LGHNA; CDR2 reads YNFKEQ. The CDR3 is CASSQTRGDYGYTF. DNA of the CDR3: TGTGCCAGCAGCCAAACCCGGGGGGACTATGGCTACACCTTC.

This clonotype was seen more than once but under ten times. The chain joins TRBV27 to TRBJ1-1; no reliable D call. The germline CDR1 and CDR2 sequences are MNHEY and SMNVEV (reference sequence). The CDR3 has 11 amino acids. Between the trimmed V and J ends, which lost 8 bases and 3 bases, there was a span of 7 bases. The CDR3 loop reads CASFKYTEAFF. The CDR3 DNA reads as TGTGCCAGCTTTAAGTACACTGAAGCTTTCTTT.

With respect to this clonotype: The conserved final phenylalanine or tryptophan is absent from the CDR3, which likely points to a read error. The DNA is left out, because the CDR3 cannot be placed on it with certainty; the CDR3 is given as TCRdb lists it. The genes are TRBV5-4 and TRBJ1-2; TRBD1 is the table's D call and was not checked against the DNA. Germline V gene sequence: CDR1 SGHNT, CDR2 YYREEE (reference sequence). Including both end residues, the CDR3 is 9 amino acids long. The CDR3 here is CASSLPGAG.

This sequence joins TRBV7-8 and TRBJ1-6; D gene ambiguous. Deletions cut 6 bases from V and 2 bases from J, with 8 bases between. The V gene's germline CDR1 is SGHVS and CDR2 FQNEAQ. This CDR3 is 14 amino acids long. The CDR3, as DNA: TGTGCCAGCAGTGCAGCTCCCTATAATTCACCCCTCCACTTT. This encodes CASSAAPYNSPLHF. The full variable domain, its missing parts supplied by reference TRBV7-8 and TRBJ1-6, is GAGVSQSPRYKVAKRGQDVALRCDPISGHVSLFWYQQALGQGPEFLTYFQNEAQLDKSGLPSDRFFAERPEGSVSTLKIQRTQQEDSAVYLCASSAAPYNSPLHFGNGTRLTVT.

The rearrangement uses TRBV19 and TRBJ1-5, with a tentative D call TRBD1 (5 bases). This CDR3 comprises 15 residues. Germline loops: CDR1 LNHDA, CDR2 SQIVND (reference sequence). V was clipped by 3 bases and J by 4 bases, with 13 bases between them. The DNA of the CDR3 is TGTGCCAGTAGTATCTTTTCGACAGAAAATCAGCCCCAGCATTTT. It yields the protein CASSIFSTENQPQHF.

With respect to this clonotype: This may stem from a read error, because a much larger clone lies one nucleotide away. This sequence joins TRBV20-1 and TRBJ1-4; D gene unclear. The CDR3 runs to 15 residues. V lost 5 bases and J 7 bases, leaving 20 bases between the germline ends. The germline gives CDR1 DFQATT, CDR2 SNEGSKA (reference sequence). CDR3 protein: CSAPAPGLPSEKLFF. The DNA of the CDR3 is TGCAGTGCTCCCGCCCCCGGCCTACCGAGTGAAAAACTGTTTTTT.

V and J are TRBV7-2 and TRBJ2-3; 7 bases are a match to TRBD1. Germline V lookup: CDR1 SGHTA, CDR2 FQGNSA. The CDR3 has 16 amino acids. The ends lost 0 bases at V and 0 bases at J; junction bases unmatched: 3. This chain's CDR3 is CASSLAGRGSTDTQYF. The CDR3 region has the DNA TGTGCCAGCAGCTTAGCTGGCAGGGGGAGCACAGATACGCAGTATTTT.

This clonotype has more than one count but fewer than ten. The chain combines TRBV9 with TRBJ2-7; 12 nucleotides agree with TRBD1. The V segment lost 4 bases and the J segment 6 bases; nucleotides outside the gene matches: 8. Looked up from germline, CDR1 is SGDLS and CDR2 is YYNGEE. This CDR3 has 15 amino acids. In DNA, the CDR3 is TGTGCCAGCAGCACAGATGGGACAGGGGGCGCCGAGCAGTACTTC. Amino acid sequence: CASSTDGTGGAEQYF.

The sample holds many counts of this clonotype. This sequence joins TRBV27 and TRBJ2-5; possibly TRBD2 for D (6 bases). V lost 6 bases and J lost 7, with 15 bases in between. The CDR3 consists of 13 residues. Germline V CDR1 and CDR2: MNHEY, SMNVEV (reference sequence). CDR3 in DNA: TGTGCCAGCAGACCCCCGGGACTCTGGACCCAGTACTTC. As protein: CASRPPGLWTQYF.